This TCR beta chain was captured by sequencing in a study of blood T cell repertoires in COVID-19 (TCRdb year 2020). As for the study more broadly: Samples from collaborators originated in the United States, Italy and Spain and spanned both the acute and convalescent phases of COVID-19. The material from the prospective study consisted of cDNA or gDNA derived from T cells, B-cell-depleted T cells, or PBMCs. Subjects who had been exposed to COVID-19, were actively infected with it, or had recovered from it provided the deeply sampled blood TCRbeta repertoires that made up the dataset. The repertoires were released in a freely available public database intended as a resource for research on the immune response to SARS-CoV-2. Samples were obtained from the ongoing ImmuneRACE study (first 160 participants) and from 1,200 or so subjects provided by 6 global collaborators. A de-identified subject ID, COVID-19 status, age in years and sex were almost always included in the sample metadata. HLA class I and class II types, where available, came from metadata supplied by the sample provider rather than from assay-based typing. Overall study results and their limits: Clinical and demographic metadata were provided uncurated, with the amount varying by source and participant.

As to this clone: This receptor's antigen is unknown. No base quality information exists; no much larger clone differs at one position.

Inclusive of the bounding cysteine and phenylalanine, the CDR3 is 15 residues long. Of all the DNA, just the CDR3 is kept, 45 bases in frame from base 1. Reading the germline V gene gives CDR1 SGHRS and CDR2 YFSETQ. At the junction V is shortened by 0 bases and J by 0 bases, with 7 bases in between. Each collaborating institution followed its own protocols to collect whole blood in K2EDTA tubes. For TCRbeta analysis, collaborators shipped samples as frozen whole blood, isolated PBMCs, or DNA extracted from either of those sample types. The immunoSEQ Assay, a bias-controlled multiplex PCR, was used to amplify TCRbeta CDR3 regions from genomic DNA. In the source study's methods: Within the assay, amplification of reference gene primers was used to estimate how many nucleated cells each sample contained. Sequence reads were collapsed and filtered to measure the absolute abundance of every unique TCRbeta CDR3 rearrangement. For each sample, productive Simpson clonality was calculated by taking the square root of Simpson's diversity index across productive rearrangements. The immuneACCESS repertoire file appears here via TCRdb, limited to in-frame rearrangements. These files lack a portion of the clones; in checked studies, under half of the deficit traces to unresolved V genes, and the cause of the others is not known. V and J calls and clone size come straight from that table; D and trimming were deduced from the DNA. The sample yields approximately 10,000 clones; 75% to 90% were counted once. Clones ranked in the top ten supply more than 5% of the sample.

The chain is made from TRBV5-1 and TRBJ2-4; possibly the D gene is TRBD2, per 5 matching bases. Sequenced: peripheral blood. This clonotype was sampled from a human donor in a cohort sampled during active COVID-19. The CDR3 protein is CASSLGGLAKNIQYF. The bases read TGCGCCAGCAGCTTGGGAGGGCTAGCCAAAAACATTCAGTACTTC. The entire variable domain, with the stretches around the CDR3 drawn from the reference TRBV5-1 and TRBJ2-4 proteins, is KAGVTQTPRYLIKTRGQQVTLSCSPISGHRSVSWYQQTPGQGLQFLFEYFSETQRNKGNFPGRFSGRQFSNSRSEMNVSTLELGDSALYLCASSLGGLAKNIQYFGAGTRLSVL.